This T cell receptor (beta chain) was sequenced in a study of early stage breast cancer tumors. Germline CDR1 SGHTA, CDR2 FQGTGA. CDR3 length: 13 residues. V lost 2 bases and J lost 4, with 8 bases in between. Measured with immunoSEQ multiplex PCR; TCRdb has only the in-frame clones, and not every one. This sample has over 20,000 clones, with 65% to 75% found just once. The clonotype originates from a person aged 55 to 75 with breast cancer. This sequence joins TRBV7-3 and TRBJ2-5; D gene ambiguous. The sample was breast tumor tissue. This CDR3 is CASSLGPPETQYF. CDR3 nucleotides: TGTGCCAGCAGCTTAGGGCCCCCAGAGACCCAGTACTTC.